Listed below are T cell receptor beta chains from one sample, sequenced in a study of cytotoxic CD8 clonotypes in ibrutinib-treated CLL. Clones were read by immunoSEQ multiplex PCR, and TCRdb kept only the in-frame ones, dropping some. This sample has approximately 74,000 clones; more than 75% occur once, and the top ten carry 7.5% to 9.5%. The material was PBMCs, obtained at disease progression, from a patient treated with ibrutinib. These receptor sequences come from a human donor with chronic lymphocytic leukemia. The conserved cysteine and the conserved F or W are not part of the CDR3 here.

j_call | cdr3_length | v_call | cdr3_aa
TRBJ2-7 | 12 | TRBV19 | ASSIGLGIYEQY
TRBJ1-4 | 13 | TRBV30 | AWKRTGTTNEKLF
TRBJ1-2 | 13 | TRBV4-2 | ASSPLSGANYGYT
TRBJ2-5 | 12 | TRBV13 | ASSFWTGGETQY
TRBJ2-3 | 14 | TRBV7-9 | ASSLGVPVNPDTQY
TRBJ2-7 | 14 | TRBV11-2 | ASSLAGTGWSYEQY
TRBJ2-5 | 12 | TRBV6-5 | ASRPWTGRETQY
TRBJ2-1 | 14 | TRBV6-6 | ASRPWTGRAYNEQF
TRBJ2-2 | 18 | TRBV9 | ASSVGLAGGGFANTGELF
TRBJ2-1 | 13 | TRBV6-5 | ASSPGTSGRNEQF
TRBJ1-1 | 10 | TRBV14 | ASRPKTGKAF
TRBJ2-7 | 13 | TRBV6-6 | ASTLLAGKTYEQY
TRBJ2-7 | 15 | TRBV23-1 | ASSQTLAGALSYEQY
TRBJ2-7 | 12 | TRBV6-5 | ASSSSYPLAEQY
TRBJ2-3 | 12 | TRBV6-1 | AANARGGTDTQY
TRBJ1-2 | 12 | TRBV5-1 | ASSFKDGAGGYT
TRBJ2-7 | 13 | TRBV9 | ASSATSGRAAEQY
TRBJ1-4 | 12 | TRBV5-4 | ASRPMGGREKLF
TRBJ1-5 | 12 | TRBV30 | AWKLQGVRQPQH
TRBJ2-7 | 11 | TRBV9 | ASSPRFPNEQY
TRBJ1-2 | 12 | TRBV7-9 | ASSPRGSNYGYT
TRBJ2-7 | 11 | TRBV19 | ASKTSGSYEQY
TRBJ2-1 | 12 | TRBV5-1 | ASKRGGGFHEQF
TRBJ2-2 | 20 | TRBV19 | ASSIDSMRDTSPLRDTGELF
TRBJ1-3 | 15 | TRBV27 | ASSFSQGPNSGNTIY
TRBJ2-2 | 15 | TRBV28 | ASSLWRGGNPTGELF
TRBJ2-5 | 14 | TRBV6-6 | ASANQLAGYQETQY
TRBJ1-5 | 10 | TRBV2 | ASSEPNQPQH
TRBJ2-3 | 12 | TRBV5-1 | ASSLGTHTDTQY
TRBJ1-1 | 13 | TRBV10-3 | AIGGTGGVNTEAF
TRBJ2-7 | 13 | TRBV25-1 | ASSESLLAGGNQY
TRBJ1-6 | 13 | TRBV6-6 | ASNPTGKMNSPLH
TRBJ1-1 | 11 | TRBV5-4 | ASSSSSGGGAF
TRBJ1-5 | 13 | TRBV15 | ATSRDAEPGQPQH
TRBJ2-7 | 14 | TRBV5-1 | ASSRGLGGGSYEQY
TRBJ2-2 | 12 | TRBV25-1 | ASGGRWNTGELF
TRBJ2-7 | 11 | TRBV6-5 | ASSYSTSGMQY
TRBJ1-5 | 12 | TRBV19 | ASQGTPYNQPQH
TRBJ1-3 | 11 | TRBV7-9 | ASSSGSENTIY
TRBJ1-2 | 11 | TRBV25-1 | ASSFYTNYGYT
TRBJ2-2 | 10 | TRBV6-5 | ASSYWAGELF
TRBJ1-1 | 12 | TRBV5-6 | ASSLVPTNTEAF
TRBJ2-2 | 11 | TRBV6-5 | ATLPLGAGELF
TRBJ1-5 | 12 | TRBV27 | ASSFRGSNQPQH
TRBJ1-2 | 12 | TRBV7-6 | ASSGPHRNYGYT
TRBJ2-3 | 11 | TRBV5-1 | ASSLVGTDTQY
TRBJ2-7 | 11 | TRBV7-8 | ASSPRAYYEQY
TRBJ2-7 | 12 | TRBV28 | ASSRLTGWNEQY
TRBJ2-3 | 10 | TRBV6-5 | ASSYSKDTQY
TRBJ1-2 | 13 | TRBV6-5 | ASSYANRVPYGYT
TRBJ1-2 | 13 | TRBV6-5 | ASSYSGTGGLGYT
TRBJ1-1 | 11 | TRBV11-2 | ASSFWENTEAF
TRBJ1-5 | 12 | TRBV2 | ASSDGAANQPQH